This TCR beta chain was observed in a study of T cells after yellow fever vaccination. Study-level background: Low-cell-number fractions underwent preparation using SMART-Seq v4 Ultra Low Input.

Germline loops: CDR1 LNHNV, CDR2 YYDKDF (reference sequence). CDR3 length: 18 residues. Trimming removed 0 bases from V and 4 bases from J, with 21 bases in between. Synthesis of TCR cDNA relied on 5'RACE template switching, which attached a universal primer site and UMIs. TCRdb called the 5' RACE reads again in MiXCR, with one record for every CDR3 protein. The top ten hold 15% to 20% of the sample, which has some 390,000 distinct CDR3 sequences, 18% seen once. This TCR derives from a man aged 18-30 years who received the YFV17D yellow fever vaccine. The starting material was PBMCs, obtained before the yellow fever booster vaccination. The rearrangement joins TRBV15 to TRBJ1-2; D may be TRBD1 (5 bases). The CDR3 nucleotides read TGTGCCACCAGCAGAGATCGGGACGGACGATCCCGGATCTATGGCTACACCTTC. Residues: CATSRDRDGRSRIYGYTF.